This T cell receptor (beta chain) emerged from a study of OX40 agonist ivuxolimab in advanced cancers. Study overall: Every 2 weeks, patients received ivuxolimab intravenously, dosed at 0.01 to 10 mg/kg.

Autoimmune disease history or systemic immunosuppression was exclusionary. V dropped 4 bases and J dropped 16; count of bases not matched to a gene: 8. This CDR3 is 13 amino acids long. Germline V gene sequence: CDR1 MNHNS, CDR2 SASEGT. TCRdb's copy holds only in-frame clones and misses some; the assay was immunoSEQ multiplex PCR. The profile covers 60,000 to 75,000 clones, with 81% appearing a single time and over 0.95% taken by the ten largest. This receptor was obtained from an adult with an advanced solid tumor such as melanoma, head and neck, liver or kidney cancer. The material sequenced was CD4+ or CD8+ T cells sorted from blood, taken in a trial of the OX40 agonist ivuxolimab. The chain has TRBV6-1 and TRBJ2-4; 12 bases map to TRBD1. CDR3 sequence (DNA): TGTGCCAGCAGTGGGGGGACAGGGGGCTTGGTCTACTTC. As protein: CASSGGTGGLVYF.